This TCR beta chain derives from a study of CD8+CD57+ T cells in acquired aplastic anemia (dated by TCRdb to between 2018 and 2020). Study-wide context: A mean of approximately 2.9 ug of DNA, ranging from about 0.19 to 30 ug, was extracted from sorted CD4+ and CD8+ cells. For healthy donor samples, the average read count was around 10 million for CD4+ cells and approximately 12 million for CD8+ cells. Study-wide conclusions, independent of this receptor: About 29 CD8+ CDR3 sequences were found to be shared between patients and controls, but these sequences appeared to be highly expressed in patients and within the immunodominant clones of the patients. CD8+ Simpson's diversity did not differ significantly between patients and healthy controls (P=0.060).

Reading from cysteine to phenylalanine, the CDR3 counts 15 amino acids. Just the 45-base CDR3 DNA is kept, in frame starting at base 1. The junction shows trimming of 6 bases on V and 2 bases on J, and the gene matches do not reach 9 bases of it. CDR1 and CDR2 (SEHNR, FQNEAQ) derive from the germline V gene (reference sequence). In the study, sorted CD4+ and CD8+ blood T cells from patients with severe aplastic anemia and from healthy subjects underwent deep sequencing of TCR repertoires. Ficoll-Paque density gradient centrifugation was used to isolate peripheral blood mononuclear cells. Before DNA extraction, CD4+ and CD8+ T cells were sorted with FACS or magnetic beads. This clonotype was picked up one time. What this receptor recognizes is not known. No base qualities exist here, and no much larger clone lies one base off it. A single read offers scant evidence. Genomic DNA was used as template for profiling of TCR beta VDJ combinations and CDR3 sequences. An Illumina HiSeq 2000 was the platform used for TCR repertoire sequencing. In the original analysis: Repertoire assessment relied on Simpson's diversity index, CDR3 size and DJ length profiles, and TRBV/TRBJ rearrangement plots. The most abundant DNA sequence in the deep sequencing data was taken as the immunodominant clone. CDR3 amino acid sequences were screened for sharing across subjects and were compared with published repertoires and the VDJdb database. The public reads were quality trimmed at Q25 with fastp and then assembled into clones with MiXCR by TCRdb, keeping productive beta chains. Entries are consolidated by CDR3 protein sequence, retaining the most common genes and DNA. These V and J calls derive from TCRdb rather than the authors' analysis. The sample table records 200,000 to 250,000 distinct CDR3 sequences; around 60% of these occur just once. The ten most abundant clones make up about 31% of the sample.

Sequencing was carried out using sorted CD4+, CD8+, or CD8+CD57+ T cells (not recorded which) from PBMCs. Recombination connected TRBV7-9 to TRBJ1-2; the junction holds 7 bases that match TRBD1. This TCR came from a human donor in good health. In nucleotide form, the sequence is TGTGCCAGCAGTACCGGGACAGCAATAAACTATGGCTACACCTTC. Its translation reads: CASSTGTAINYGYTF.